This T cell receptor (beta chain) stems from a study of CD8+ T cells in alopecia areata (dated by TCRdb to about 2018). For context, the study as a whole: The treated patients took part in an open-label pilot trial in which moderate-to-severe alopecia areata was treated with oral tofacitinib at 5 to 10 mg twice daily. Scalp tissue and sorted CD4+ and CD8+ peripheral blood T cells from patchy and totalis/universalis alopecia areata patients and from healthy controls were covered by human TCRbeta sequencing. Tofacitinib was administered for 6 to 18 months, and 6 months of follow-up off drug were then conducted to assess delayed response and recurrence. Biopsies were taken from tofacitinib-treated patients at baseline and again at 4 and 24 weeks into treatment, and several of those patients also had a later scalp biopsy. RNA was extracted with the PAXgene miRNA kit for fixed scalp, the miRNeasy kit for PBMCs, and the RNeasy kit for mouse skin. Scalp clonality was compared across normal scalp (n=4), patchy alopecia areata scalp (n=8), and alopecia totalis/universalis scalp (n=8). TCRbeta CDR3 regions were amplified by immunoSEQ multiplex PCR with 35 Vbeta forward and 13 Jbeta reverse primers. To study T cell clonal expansion in alopecia areata, the researchers applied high-throughput TCRbeta sequencing to both the C3H/HeJ mouse model and human patients. Study-level results and caveats: Compared with mice, TCR sequences shared between patients were less clear, possibly partly because of HLA diversity across the patient population. Higher clonality and more expanded CD8+ clones were observed in lesional scalp than in normal scalp, particularly in alopecia totalis/universalis, a finding suggestive of antigenic drive. Unlike mouse skin, which is dominated by gammadelta T cells, normal human skin has resident alphabeta T cells that are also sequenced, and this complicates analysis of the scalp TCR repertoire.

Lesional scalp punch biopsies and peripheral blood were collected from alopecia areata patients. After PBMCs were isolated by density centrifugation and stained for CD3, CD4 and CD8, a FACSAria was used to sort CD4+ and CD8+ T cells. CDR1 and CDR2 are drawn from the germline V gene (reference sequence): GTSNPN, SVGIG. The CDR3 spans 11 residues, from the cysteine through the phenylalanine. Only the CDR3 portion is preserved as DNA: 33 bases, with reading frame beginning at the first base. The method was the immunoSEQ multiplex PCR assay. RNA was extracted from all samples and reverse transcribed into cDNA as template for TCR sequencing. SuperScript III was used to make first-strand cDNA, primed with a 2:1 mix of oligo-dT and random hexamers. A synthetic immune receptor repertoire was used to gauge amplification bias, and whatever bias remained was removed computationally. For the original study's pipeline: Raw reads were preprocessed for error removal, and CDR3 was defined according to IMGT conventions as running from the conserved cysteine to phenylalanine. To get clonality, Shannon entropy was normalized by log2 of the number of productive unique TCRs and the result was subtracted from 1. Whether each scalp clone was CD4 or CD8 was inferred by checking scalp TCRbeta sequences against the CD4 and CD8 repertoires from sorted blood. The table comes from immuneACCESS by way of TCRdb, which keeps in-frame sequences with V and J called. Part of the clones is missing from these tables; in studies checked, under half for an unresolved V gene and the rest for unknown reasons. V and J calls and clone size are given by that table; D and trimming were obtained from the DNA. The sample profile shows about 120,000 clones; around two fifths of them were found once. The ten biggest clones cover 3% to 3.5% of the sample.

This clone was detected a few times. Its antigen is currently not known. Base qualities are not recorded, but no much larger clone differs from it by a single base. This receptor was taken from a human donor with alopecia areata. The sequenced material came from CD4+ T cells sorted from blood. Recombination connected TRBV30 to TRBJ2-7; 7 bases in the junction line up with TRBD2. The DNA is TGTGCTTTCTCGGGGGGCTACGAGCAGTACTTC. It encodes CAFSGGYEQYF.